The present TCR beta chain was sequenced within a study of graft-versus-host responses after intestinal transplantation. Overall study context: Among the recipients, all got anti-thymocyte globulin induction and then tacrolimus and steroids for 3 to 4 years.

Assay: immunoSEQ multiplex PCR; the TCRdb copy retains only in-frame clones and omits some. The top ten hold roughly 0.28% of the sample, which has approximately 90,000 clones, 88% seen once. A remark on this clone: Its antigen is unknown.

With 4 bases removed from V and 7 bases from J, the gap between germline ends came to 14 bases. The CDR3 is 13 amino acids. Germline V CDR1 and CDR2: MNHEY, SMNVEV (reference sequence). Study-level results: Early post-transplant declines in HvG were associated with peak levels of circulating GvH clones.

The receptor was isolated from a human donor who was the organ donor for an intestinal transplant. Sequencing used unstimulated CD4+ T cells sorted from spleen or lymph node cells, obtained before transplant. The V and J genes are TRBV27 and TRBJ2-7; D is unclear. The CDR3 region is CASSSLPGEEQYF. The CDR3 DNA reads as TGTGCCAGCAGTTCGCTCCCAGGTGAGGAGCAGTACTTC.